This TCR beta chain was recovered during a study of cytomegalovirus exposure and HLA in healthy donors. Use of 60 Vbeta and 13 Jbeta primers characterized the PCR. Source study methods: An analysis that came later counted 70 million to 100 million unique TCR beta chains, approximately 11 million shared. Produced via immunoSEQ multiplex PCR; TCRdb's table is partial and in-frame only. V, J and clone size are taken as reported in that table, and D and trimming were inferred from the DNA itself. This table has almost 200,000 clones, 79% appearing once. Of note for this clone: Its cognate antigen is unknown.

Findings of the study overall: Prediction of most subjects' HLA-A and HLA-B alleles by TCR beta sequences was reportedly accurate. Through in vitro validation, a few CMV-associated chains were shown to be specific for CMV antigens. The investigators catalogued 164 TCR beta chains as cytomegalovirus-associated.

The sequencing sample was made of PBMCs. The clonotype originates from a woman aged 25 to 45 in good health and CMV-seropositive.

The CDR3 loop is CASSVGTGATGELFF. The CDR3 bases are TGTGCCAGCAGCGTGGGGACAGGGGCCACCGGGGAGCTGTTTTTT. The chain combines TRBV9 with TRBJ2-2; 10 nucleotides match TRBD1. The trim removed 2 bases at V and 4 bases at J, leaving 2 bases unmatched. The germline V gene has CDR1 SGDLS and CDR2 YYNGEE. The CDR3 is 15 amino acids.